Included here is one TCR beta chain sequence, with context. Its specificity is not known. Researchers ran the PCR with 60 Vbeta and 13 Jbeta primers. The repertoire was sequenced with immunoSEQ multiplex PCR; TCRdb's copy has only in-frame clones and lacks some. Seen in this sample are around 200,000 clones; the ten most common clones hold about 1%. J lost 5 bases, V lost 4 bases, and 5 bases had no gene match. Germline V gene data show CDR1 as SQVTM and CDR2 as ANQGSEA. CDR3 length equals 14 residues. The sample is drawn from a study of cytomegalovirus exposure and HLA in healthy donors. Study-level information: About 200 million T cells yielded 117 million unique TCR beta sequences in earlier analysis. Study-level results: The likely explanation for a cluster of highly shared sequence variants was sequencing artifact. Later analysis demonstrated an association between a missense DCLRE1C variant and TCR beta V- and J-gene trimming.

V is TRBV29-1 and J is TRBJ1-5; 10 bases align to TRBD1. This TCR was sampled from a girl aged 2-10 years in good health and CMV-seropositive. Sequencing was carried out using PBMCs. The CDR3 DNA reads TGCAGCGTTGCCCGGGGGACAGGGGATCAGCCCCAGCATTTT. Encoded protein: CSVARGTGDQPQHF.